The TCR beta chain under discussion was sequenced for a study of post-analysis software for immune sequencing data. Across the whole study: Disease trajectories encompassed relapsing-remitting, secondary progressive and progressive-relapsing multiple sclerosis. Study-level points and caveats: TRBV5-6, TRBV5-1 and TRBV20-1 were among 4 or 5 TRBV segments more frequent in patients than controls. Analysis by F measure revealed that same-batch samples clustered strongly together. Comparison with controls showed significantly lower normalized Chao1 diversity in multiple sclerosis patients.

Comments on this clonotype: The antigen is unknown.

Unique molecular identifiers were carried by the TCR beta cDNA libraries. T cells numbering about 0.85 to 11 million yielded cDNA molecules that totaled roughly 500,000. TCRdb re-called the PCR reads with MiXCR, one entry per CDR3 protein. The table lists fewer than 600,000 distinct CDR3 sequences, over 35% of them singletons. Between the trimmed V and J ends, which lost 3 bases and 3 bases, there was a span of 15 bases. The V gene's germline CDR1 is MDHEN and CDR2 SYDVKM. CDR3 size: 16 residues. The chain employs TRBV28 and TRBJ1-5, with D perhaps TRBD1 (6 bases). The sequence was collected from a girl aged 5 to 17 with multiple sclerosis. The sample comprised blood. CDR3 coding DNA: TGTGCCAGCAGTTTGTACAGGGTAGCGAACAATCAGCCCCAGCATTTT. This codes for CASSLYRVANNQPQHF.